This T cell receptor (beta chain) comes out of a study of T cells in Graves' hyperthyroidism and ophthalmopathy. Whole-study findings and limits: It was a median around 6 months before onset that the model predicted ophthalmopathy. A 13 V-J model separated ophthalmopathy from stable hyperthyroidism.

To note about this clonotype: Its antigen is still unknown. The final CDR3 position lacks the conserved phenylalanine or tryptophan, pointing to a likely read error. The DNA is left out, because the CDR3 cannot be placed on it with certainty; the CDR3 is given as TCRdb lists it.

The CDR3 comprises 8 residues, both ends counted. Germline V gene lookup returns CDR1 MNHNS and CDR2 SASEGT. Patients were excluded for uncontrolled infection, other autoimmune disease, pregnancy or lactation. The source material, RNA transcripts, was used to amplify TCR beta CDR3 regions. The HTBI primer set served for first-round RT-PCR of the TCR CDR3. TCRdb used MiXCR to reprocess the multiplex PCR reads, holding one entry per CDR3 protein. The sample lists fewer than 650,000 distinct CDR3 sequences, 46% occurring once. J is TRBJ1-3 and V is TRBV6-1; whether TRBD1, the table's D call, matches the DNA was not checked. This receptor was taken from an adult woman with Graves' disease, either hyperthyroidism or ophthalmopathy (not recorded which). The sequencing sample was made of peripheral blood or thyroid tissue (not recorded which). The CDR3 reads CASSILPP.